Each of the 16 T cell receptor beta chains below was sequenced from the same sample in a study of beta chain features in type 1 diabetes. The study, taken as a whole, reports: When Type 1 diabetes patients were examined, their TCRB CDR3s proved moderately but significantly shorter in all four CD4+ subsets.

Their specific antigens are unknown. Expressed TCRB transcripts were sequenced, since all the RNA that had been isolated was reverse transcribed. Method: immunoSEQ multiplex PCR; TCRdb's copy keeps in-frame clones and lacks some. The sample records 600,000 to 700,000 clones, around 12% being singletons. The sequenced sample consisted of naive CD4+ T cells from blood. These receptors came from a man aged 25 to 45 with type 1 diabetes.

The rearrangement joins TRBV21-1 to TRBJ2-5; the D call in the table, TRBD1, was not verified against the DNA. TRBV21-1 is assigned pseudogene status. The CDR3 contains 16 residues. CDR3 sequence reads: CASSKLPTGDVETQYF. Here the CDR3 DNA reads TGTGCCAGCAGCAAATTGCCGACAGGGGATGTAGAGACCCAGTACTTC.

This clone was detected only a few times. Written as DNA, the CDR3 is TGTGCCAGCAGCTTAGGAGGATCCTTCGGGGAGCTGTTTTTT. The encoded protein is CASSLGGSFGELFF. V usage is TRBV13 and J usage is TRBJ2-2; no definite D call. Trimming left V 0 bases short and J 7 bases short, with 9 bases between. The CDR3 is 14 residues long. CDR1 and CDR2 (germline): PRHDT, FYEKMQ (reference sequence).

V is TRBV25-1 and J is TRBJ2-5; 7 bases fit TRBD1. Germline V CDR1 and CDR2: MGHDK, SYGVNS. The CDR3 has 14 amino acids. The trim removed 2 bases at V and 5 bases at J, leaving 5 bases unmatched. CDR3: CASSETRGPETQYF. CDR3 nucleotides: TGTGCCAGCAGTGAAACTAGGGGGCCTGAGACCCAGTACTTC.

Comments on this clone: The identical CDR3 is also encoded by other nucleotide sequences in the sample. The chain is built from TRBV14 and TRBJ2-3, with a weak D call TRBD2 (6 bases). CDR3 size: 15 residues. The V gene lost 1 base and the J gene lost 1 base, with 9 bases spanning the gap. Per the germline V gene, CDR1 is SGHDN and CDR2 is FVKESK. In DNA form, the CDR3 reads TGTGCCAGCAGCCAAGTCGGCGGGGGCACAGATACGCAGTATTTT. Its translation is CASSQVGGGTDTQYF. The whole variable domain, filled in from reference TRBV14 and TRBJ2-3, reads EAGVTQFPSHSVIEKGQTVTLRCDPISGHDNLYWYRRVMGKEIKFLLHFVKESKQDESGMPNNRFLAERTGGTYSTLKVQPAELEDSGVYFCASSQVGGGTDTQYFGPGTRLTVL.

This chain joins TRBV7-2 and TRBJ2-1; D is uncertain. Trimming cost V 2 bases and J 8 bases, with 10 bases left between them. CDR1 is SGHTA, CDR2 FQGNSA, per germline. The CDR3 loop spans 13 amino acids. CDR3 sequence reads: CASSLRRSDEQFF. The CDR3 DNA is TGTGCCAGCAGCTTAAGGCGGTCGGATGAGCAGTTCTTC.

This clone was counted only a few times. J is TRBJ2-1 and V is TRBV4-3; TRBD2 aligns across 7 bases. V shed 0 bases and J 4 bases; nucleotides not matched to a gene: 6. The germline CDR1 and CDR2 sequences are LGHNA and YSLEER. The CDR3 is 16 residues long. The CDR3 region has the DNA TGCGCCAGCAGCCAAGATTACCAGCGGGGTTACAATGAGCAGTTCTTC. As protein: CASSQDYQRGYNEQFF.

This chain links TRBV10-1 with TRBJ2-1; 13 bases fit TRBD2. The V and J ends lost 6 bases and 3 bases, in that order; junction bases with no gene match: 2. This CDR3 region has 15 residues. CDR1 and CDR2 from the germline V gene are WNHNN and SYGVQD (reference sequence). The CDR3 loop is CASRGTSGNYNEQFF. Here the CDR3 DNA reads TGCGCCAGCAGGGGGACTAGCGGGAACTACAATGAGCAGTTCTTC.

This clone has only a few counts. This chain links TRBV6-1 with TRBJ1-4; tentative D call: TRBD1 (5 bases). CDR3 size: 14 residues. The V gene lost 7 bases and the J gene lost 8 bases, with 17 bases spanning the gap. Germline V CDR1 and CDR2: MNHNS, SASEGT. The CDR3 region is CASTAGQGTEKLFF. CDR3 nucleotide sequence: TGTGCCAGCACCGCGGGGCAGGGAACCGAAAAACTGTTTTTT.

This clone was seen a handful of times. The V and J genes are TRBV18 and TRBJ1-5, with TRBD1 as a possible D gene (6 bases). Germline lookup yields CDR1 KGHSH and CDR2 LQKENI. Trimming took off 2 bases at V and 0 bases at J, with 11 bases between the two ends. The length of the CDR3 is 16 residues. The CDR3 sequence: CASSPGGRHSNQPQHF. In nucleotides, the CDR3 is TGTGCCAGCTCACCAGGGGGCCGCCATAGCAATCAGCCCCAGCATTTT.

V usage is TRBV7-2 and J usage is TRBJ2-3; unclear D gene. Germline V lookup: CDR1 SGHTA, CDR2 FQGNSA. Trimming took 1 base from V and 8 from J, leaving 4 bases between them. This CDR3 region has 11 residues. The CDR3 protein is CASSLEPTQYF. CDR3 DNA: TGTGCCAGCAGCTTAGAGCCTACGCAGTATTTT.

This chain connects TRBV30 to TRBJ1-4; TRBD1 agrees at 9 bases. Germline-derived CDR1 and CDR2 are GTSNPN and SVGIG (reference sequence). The length of the CDR3 is 14 residues. The V segment lost 2 bases and the J segment 5 bases; nucleotides outside the gene matches: 3. DNA of the CDR3: TGTGCCTGGAGTCTCGGACAGGGGAATGAAAAACTGTTTTTT. It yields the protein CAWSLGQGNEKLFF.

This clone was seen a few times. The genes are TRBV5-1 and TRBJ2-5; 11 bases line up with TRBD1. Germline loops: CDR1 SGHRS, CDR2 YFSETQ. J was trimmed by 5 bases and V by 4 bases; bases with no gene match: 7. This CDR3 contains 15 residues. This chain's CDR3 is CASSLRTGGAETQYF. The CDR3 DNA reads as TGCGCCAGCAGCCTACGGACAGGGGGCGCGGAGACCCAGTACTTC.

The table lists this clone with a few counts. V and J are TRBV7-2 and TRBJ2-3; D gene ambiguous. The CDR3 consists of 14 residues. Trimming stripped 0 bases from V and 2 bases from J, with 6 bases between. Germline V CDR1 and CDR2: SGHTA, FQGNSA. The CDR3 DNA follows: TGTGCCAGCAGCTTAGCACTCAACACAGATACGCAGTATTTT. This encodes CASSLALNTDTQYF.

This clone was counted only a few times. The V gene is TRBV27, the J gene TRBJ1-1; D gene unclear. This CDR3 is built from 13 residues. Germline CDR1 MNHEY, CDR2 SMNVEV (reference sequence). Deletions cut 3 bases from V and 1 base from J, with 6 bases between. DNA for the CDR3: TGTGCCAGCAGTTTCTGGCAGAACACTGAAGCTTTCTTT. The encoded protein is CASSFWQNTEAFF.

DNA of the CDR3: TGTGCCATCAGTGAAGGATACTATGGCTACACCTTC. As protein: CAISEGYYGYTF. The chain links TRBV10-3 to TRBJ1-2; D not certain. The germline CDR1 and CDR2 sequences are ENHRY and SYGVKD. V lost 3 bases and J lost 3, with 5 bases in between. The CDR3 totals 12 residues.

The rearrangement joins TRBV5-1 to TRBJ2-3, with D perhaps TRBD2 (5 bases). Germline CDR1 reads SGHRS; CDR2 reads YFSETQ. Trimming removed 0 bases from V and 6 bases from J, with 11 bases in between. There are 14 residues in the CDR3. The CDR3 spells CASSLGELEDTQYF. The CDR3 bases are TGCGCCAGCAGCTTGGGCGAACTAGAGGATACGCAGTATTTT.